These T cell receptor beta chains were read from a single sample in a study of tumor-infiltrating lymphocytes in primary liver carcinoma. Each CDR3 protein is one row after TCRdb ran MiXCR on the multiplex PCR reads. The data hold hundreds of thousands of distinct CDR3 sequences, with almost 60% observed a single time. Sequenced sample: peripheral blood. These receptors came from a woman in her 30s with primary liver carcinoma and hepatitis B virus infection. Each CDR3 is given with its conserved first and last residue. A D gene is named only where the DNA matches it firmly. A row's size may be missing; if present it is once, few, many or a size class.

-	-	TRBV5-6	TRBJ2-1	TGTGGCAGCAGCTTGGGCGGGTGGGGCAATGAGCAGTTCTTC	CGSSLGGWGNEQFF
TRBD2	many	TRBV10-3	TRBJ2-3	TGTGCCATCAGACCTCTAGCGGCTAGCACAGATACGCAGTATTTT	CAIRPLAASTDTQYF
-	many	TRBV6-5	TRBJ2-5	TGTGCCAGCAGAGGTCACCTCGGGCAGGGTGGGGGAGAGACCCAGTACTTC	CASRGHLGQGGGETQYF
TRBD2	many	TRBV4-2	TRBJ2-3	TGTGCCAGCAGCCAAGATCCTAGCGGGAGGGTAGGGACAGATACGCAGTATTTT	CASSQDPSGRVGTDTQYF
-	few	TRBV4-2	TRBJ2-1	TGTGCCAGCAGCCAAGATTGGGACGAGAAGTTCTTC	CASSQDWDEKFF
TRBD2	-	TRBV11-2	TRBJ2-2	TGTGCCAGCAGCTCGGTGGCGGGAGGGTTGACCGGGGAGCTGTTTTTT	CASSSVAGGLTGELFF
TRBD1	-	TRBV5-5	TRBJ2-7	TGTGCCAGCAGCATACAGGGGTCCTACGAGCAGTACTTC	CASSIQGSYEQYF
TRBD2	-	TRBV5-6	TRBJ2-2	TGTGCCAGCAGCTTGCGGACTAGCGGGAGGGCTCGGACCGGGGAGCTGTTTTTT	CASSLRTSGRARTGELFF
-	many	TRBV12-5	TRBJ2-1	TGTGCTAGTAGCTACTACAACGGCAATGAGCAGTTCTTC	CASSYYNGNEQFF
TRBD1	-	TRBV6-6	TRBJ1-4	TGTGCCAGCAGGACGACAGGGAGCCGAGAAAAACTGTTTTTT	CASRTTGSREKLFF
-	-	TRBV5-1	TRBJ2-5	TGCGCCAGCAGCTCCGTGACTACACAAGAGACCCAGTACTTC	CASSSVTTQETQYF
TRBD1	-	TRBV30	TRBJ1-5	TGTGCCTGGGCTTCGGGACAGGGGGCGAGGCAGCCCCAGCATTTT	CAWASGQGARQPQHF
-	few	TRBV6-2/TRBV6-3	TRBJ2-7	TGTGCCAGCAGCGGAGGGAATTTTAACTACGAGCAGTACTTC	CASSGGNFNYEQYF
-	-	TRBV4-2	TRBJ2-2	TGTGCCAGCAGCCATCGAAGGTCGGGTGATAACACCGGGGGGCTGTTTTTT	CASSHRRSGDNTGGLFF
TRBD1	-	TRBV12-3/TRBV12-4	TRBJ1-1	TGTGCCAGCAGCCCAGGGGGGAAGGAAGCTTTCTTT	CASSPGGKEAFF
-	-	TRBV7-9	TRBJ2-2	TGTGCCAGCAGCTCGAGAATATACAGCGGGGAGCTGTTTTTT	CASSSRIYSGELFF
-	few	TRBV4-1	TRBJ1-2	TGCGCCAGCAGCCAAACAGGTTATAACTATGGCTACACCTTC	CASSQTGYNYGYTF
-	-	TRBV11-2	TRBJ2-1	TGTAGCAGCAGCTACCTGGCAGGCGGCTCCTACAATGAGCAGTTCTTC	CSSSYLAGGSYNEQFF
-	many	TRBV6-6	TRBJ2-2	TGTGCCACCACCCCTCTTGGTGGGGCCGGGGAGCTGTTTTTT	CATTPLGGAGELFF
TRBD2	-	TRBV29-1	TRBJ2-5	TGCAGCGTTGACGGGAGGGCGGGGGGCAGGTACTTC	CSVDGRAGGRYF
TRBD1	many	TRBV29-1	TRBJ2-5	TGCAGCGGACTAGGGGCAGGGGGCCCAGAGACCCAGTACTTC	CSGLGAGGPETQYF
-	many	TRBV11-2	TRBJ2-2	TGTGCCAGCAGGCCCGGGACGACGGCCACCGGGGAGCTGTTTTTT	CASRPGTTATGELFF
TRBD2	-	TRBV12-3/TRBV12-4	TRBJ2-5	TGTGCCAGCAGGAGAACGACTAGCGTGAGGGGGGGGACCCAGTACTTC	CASRRTTSVRGGTQYF
TRBD2	-	TRBV10-1	TRBJ2-7	TGCGTCAGCAGGCGGACTAGCGGGATTCTGGGCGAGCAGTACTTC	CVSRRTSGILGEQYF
TRBD2	few	TRBV29-1	TRBJ2-2	TGCAGCGGACTAGCGGGAGGAACCGGGGAGCTGTTTTTT	CSGLAGGTGELFF
-	-	TRBV14	TRBJ2-2	TGTGCCAGCAGCCGATCCGGAATTAGCGGCACCGGGGAGCTGTTTTTT	CASSRSGISGTGELFF
-	-	TRBV30	TRBJ2-1	TGTGCCTGGAGTGTCGGGAGTAGACCCAATGAGCAGTTCTTC	CAWSVGSRPNEQFF
TRBD2	-	TRBV12-3/TRBV12-4	TRBJ2-5	TGTGCCAGCAGGGGTAGCGGGGGAAACCAAGAGACCCAGTACTTC	CASRGSGGNQETQYF
-	few	TRBV5-5	TRBJ1-2	TGTGCCAGCAGCCCGAGGGCAGCTTATGGCTACACCTTC	CASSPRAAYGYTF
-	-	TRBV6-5	TRBJ1-1	TGTGCCAGCAGTTACAACATGAACACTGAAGCTTTCTTT	CASSYNMNTEAFF
-	once	TRBV30	TRBJ2-1	TGTGCCTGGAGTGTAGGAGCCTCCTACGATGAGCAGTTCTTC	CAWSVGASYDEQFF
-	many	TRBV11-2	TRBJ2-3	TGTGCCAGCAGCTTAGATCAAGGCGCGACGCAGTATTTT	CASSLDQGATQYF
-	many	TRBV29-1	TRBJ1-1	TGCAGTATTGGACATTCGAACACTGAAGCTTTCTTT	CSIGHSNTEAFF
TRBD1	-	TRBV11-3	TRBJ2-1	TGTGCCAGCAGACCTGACAGGGGGCGTGACAATGAGCAGTTCTTC	CASRPDRGRDNEQFF
TRBD1	few	TRBV12-3/TRBV12-4	TRBJ2-3	TGTGCCAGCGGCGGCCGGGACAGGGCCCCAGATACGCAGTATTTT	CASGGRDRAPDTQYF